What follows describes a single TCR beta chain. Its antigen remains unidentified. The data were taken from a study of human T cells and chemical hapten exposure. Turning to the study itself: Per-sample TCR yield variability stemmed mainly from small pooled library volume differences. Study results and limitations: Following DPC sensitization, TCRs present above 1 in 1000 frequency showed no change.

As the library was built, unique molecular identifiers were attached to individual cDNA molecules. How the authors handled the data: The number of TCRs in each sample had a median of around 96,000 and spanned roughly 20,000 to 750,000. TCRdb analysed the RACE reads with MiXCR anew, one entry per CDR3 protein. TCRdb, rather than the study authors, made the V and J calls. The sample has 100,000 to 150,000 distinct CDR3 sequences, 8.5% to 9.5% seen once. The CDR3 is 12 residues long. CDR1 is MNHEY and CDR2 is SVGAGI in the germline V gene. Trimming removed 6 bases from V and 8 bases from J; junction bases left unmatched: 6. Time point in this sample: healthy volunteer bleed at 2 weeks. Someone pulled total RNA out of unfractionated whole blood.

The TCR sequence derives from a male donor in good health. Some clones in this sample may be carry-over from other donors' samples. Sample: whole blood. V gene TRBV6-5 combines with J gene TRBJ1-2; 7 nucleotides align to TRBD1. CDR3 residues: CASRRTGEGYTF. The CDR3 DNA sequence: TGTGCCAGCAGGAGAACAGGGGAAGGCTACACCTTC.